Many counts were recorded for the clone carrying this T cell receptor beta chain. The antigen is not known. This specimen belongs to a study of T cells in Graves' hyperthyroidism and ophthalmopathy. Over 18 months, lack of ophthalmopathy progression marked Graves' hyperthyroidism as stable. Clinicians diagnosed patients from clinical symptoms, serum thyroxine and TRAb, thyroid ultrasound and orbital computed tomography. The CDR3 spans 16 residues. Germline lookup yields CDR1 LNHNV and CDR2 YYDKDF (reference sequence). Trimming took 3 bases from V and 6 from J, leaving 19 bases between them. Study findings and constraints: The authors' 13 V-J model separated ophthalmopathy from stable hyperthyroidism.

Researchers took RNA transcripts and amplified the TCR beta CDR3 regions from them. First-round RT-PCR of the TCR CDR3 relied on the HTBI primer set. TCRdb redid the calling of the multiplex PCR reads with MiXCR, one entry per CDR3 protein. Of roughly 100,000 distinct CDR3 sequences detected, about 40% appear once; the ten largest clones hold about a tenth. This chain connects TRBV15 to TRBJ2-3, with D perhaps matching TRBD2 (6 bases). This TCR derives from a woman in her twenties or thirties with Graves' hyperthyroidism. The sequencing sample was made of peripheral blood or thyroid tissue (not recorded which). The CDR3 coding sequence is TGTGCCACCAGCAGCGTTTACGGGAGTGGGTGGGATACGCAGTATTTT. This encodes CATSSVYGSGWDTQYF.